The entry below gives a single T cell receptor (beta chain) sequence along with its context. V was trimmed by 5 bases and J by 4 bases, leaving 14 bases between them. The V gene's germline CDR1 is KGHSH and CDR2 LQKENI. The CDR3 covers 14 residues. This record belongs to a study of blood T cell repertoires in COVID-19. Overall study context: Specimens from acute and convalescent COVID-19 originated in the United States, Italy and Spain. PBMCs, B-cell-depleted T cells, or T cells provided the cDNA or gDNA that made up the material.

Authors' methods: Reference gene primer amplification gave nucleated cell count estimates. Here immunoSEQ multiplex PCR was the method, and the copy in TCRdb shows in-frame clones only, minus some. V and J calls and clone size follow that table, whereas D and trimming were derived from the DNA. Found here are 150,000 to 200,000 clones, roughly 90% of them singletons; the top ten hold 15% to 20%. The TCR was taken from a man between 60 and 75 years old with active or convalescent COVID-19. Sequenced sample: peripheral blood. The V gene is TRBV18, the J gene TRBJ1-2, with D possibly TRBD1 on 5 matching bases. Here the CDR3 DNA reads TGTGCCAGCTCATCCACCTTACAGGCCTATGGCTACACCTTC. Encoded protein: CASSSTLQAYGYTF.